One T cell receptor (beta chain) is described in this entry. The sample comes from a study of blood T cell repertoires in COVID-19. Study-level background: T cells, B-cell-depleted T cells, or PBMCs provided the cDNA or gDNA that served as material.

Individuals aged about 18 to 89 years were recruited from fewer than 25 US areas. Participant reports of clinical history set cohort assignment. Recovered status in Cohort 3 required two negative PCRs, clearance, or symptom resolution. The CDR3 loop spans 14 amino acids. After removal of 5 bases from V and 8 bases from J, the junction contained 4 bases not matched to a gene. The germline gives CDR1 SGDLS, CDR2 YYNGEE. The assay was immunoSEQ multiplex PCR, and TCRdb's table has in-frame clones only and misses some. This sample has about 180,000 clones, with roughly 85% found just once. This clonotype originated in a young woman who had recovered from COVID-19. The rearrangement joins TRBV9 to TRBJ2-1; 13 nucleotides agree with TRBD2. Sequencing was carried out using PBMCs or T cells enriched from blood (not recorded which). The CDR3 nucleotides read TGTGCCAGCAGTAAAGGACTAGCGGGAGATGAGCAGTTCTTC. Residues: CASSKGLAGDEQFF. The entire variable domain, with the rest obtained from reference TRBV9 and TRBJ2-1, is as follows: DSGVTQTPKHLITATGQRVTLRCSPRSGDLSVYWYQQSLDQGLQFLIQYYNGEERAKGNILERFSAQQFPDLHSELNLSSLELGDSALYFCASSKGLAGDEQFFGPGTRLTVL.